The entry that follows covers one TCR beta chain sequence. The antigen is unknown. The data stem from a study of blood T cells in healthy people across ages. Background on the study: With template switching, about one barcoded beta molecule was captured per two T cells. The study's findings and limits: Significant beta diversity loss was already apparent by age approximately 37, declining roughly linearly.

Caucasian, healthy and from Russia, the donors were aged between roughly 6 and 95. Per sample, a minimum of 6 million PBMCs were isolated. The V gene's germline CDR1 is ENHRY and CDR2 SYGVKD. V was clipped by 6 bases and J by 2 bases, with 11 bases between them. The CDR3 runs to 14 residues. Primers used in a second PCR of roughly 6 to 12 cycles were a sample-barcoded 5' primer and a J-beta primer mix. TCRdb reprocessed the 5' RACE reads with MiXCR, giving one entry per CDR3 protein. The profile shows some 1.5 million distinct CDR3 sequences, 28% of them singletons. The chain recombines TRBV10-3 with TRBJ1-5; D is undetermined. This TCR came from a woman between 25 and 40 years old in good health. The source material was blood. The CDR3 is CAISKDLGNQPQHF. The CDR3 nucleotides are TGTGCCATCAGCAAAGATCTTGGCAATCAGCCCCAGCATTTT.